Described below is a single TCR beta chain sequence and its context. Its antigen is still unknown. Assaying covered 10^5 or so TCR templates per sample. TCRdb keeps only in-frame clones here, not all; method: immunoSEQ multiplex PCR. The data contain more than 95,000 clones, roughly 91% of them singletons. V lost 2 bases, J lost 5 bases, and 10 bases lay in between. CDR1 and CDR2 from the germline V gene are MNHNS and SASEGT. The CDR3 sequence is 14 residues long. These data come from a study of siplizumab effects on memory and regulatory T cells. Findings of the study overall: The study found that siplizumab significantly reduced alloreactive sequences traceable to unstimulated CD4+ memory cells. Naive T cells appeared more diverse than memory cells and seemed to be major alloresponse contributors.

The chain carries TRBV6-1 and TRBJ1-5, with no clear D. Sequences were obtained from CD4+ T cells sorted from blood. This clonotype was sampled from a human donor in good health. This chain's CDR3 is CASSEYHKDQPQHF. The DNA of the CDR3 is TGTGCCAGCAGTGAATATCACAAGGATCAGCCCCAGCATTTT.